These T cell receptor beta chains were read from a single sample in a study of radiotherapy plus CTLA-4 blockade in lung cancer. Using immunoSEQ multiplex PCR, the repertoire was profiled, and TCRdb retains in-frame clones only, with some absent. The table shows about 73,000 clones, with roughly 84% occurring only once. Here the sequenced sample was peripheral blood, taken from a patient treated with radiotherapy plus ipilimumab. The receptor source for this set is a human donor with non-small cell lung cancer that progressed on radiotherapy plus ipilimumab. Each CDR3 is given with its conserved first and last residue. The order of the fields is D gene, V gene, clone size, J gene, CDR3 DNA, CDR3 protein. The D gene is left open where the match is weak. Only some rows state a clone size, as once, few, many or a class for expanded clones.

D gene: TRBD1; V gene: TRBV7-3; clone size: -; J gene: TRBJ1-1; CDR3 DNA: TGTGCCAGCAGCTTAGGGGACAGGTCACCCCGGGGCACTGAAGCTTTCTTT; CDR3 protein: CASSLGDRSPRGTEAFF
D gene: TRBD1; V gene: TRBV19; clone size: -; J gene: TRBJ2-3; CDR3 DNA: TGTGCCAGTAGTATGGACAGGGGGAGTACAGATACGCAGTATTTT; CDR3 protein: CASSMDRGSTDTQYF
D gene: TRBD1; V gene: TRBV6-5; clone size: -; J gene: TRBJ1-2; CDR3 DNA: TGTGCCAGCAGTTACAGGGGGCGGTTTAATGGCTACACCTTC; CDR3 protein: CASSYRGRFNGYTF
D gene: -; V gene: TRBV25-1; clone size: -; J gene: TRBJ2-5; CDR3 DNA: TGTGCCAGCAGTGCGCCCCAGGGGACCCAAGAGACCCAGTACTTC; CDR3 protein: CASSAPQGTQETQYF
D gene: TRBD2; V gene: TRBV5-1; clone size: once; J gene: TRBJ2-5; CDR3 DNA: TGCGCCAGCAGCTTGTCGGGAGGGGAGACCCAGTACTTC; CDR3 protein: CASSLSGGETQYF
D gene: TRBD2; V gene: TRBV27; clone size: -; J gene: TRBJ2-4; CDR3 DNA: TGTGCCAGCAGTTTATTGAGTAGCGGGAGGTCCAAAAACATTCAGTACTTC; CDR3 protein: CASSLLSSGRSKNIQYF
D gene: TRBD1; V gene: TRBV28; clone size: -; J gene: TRBJ1-4; CDR3 DNA: TGTGCCAGCAGTTTAGGGGTGGGACAGGGGGCTGGAGCAGGTGAAAAACTGTTTTTT; CDR3 protein: CASSLGVGQGAGAGEKLFF
D gene: -; V gene: TRBV6-1; clone size: -; J gene: TRBJ1-6; CDR3 DNA: TGTGCCAGCAGCGATAGACCCCTAGATTCACCCCTCCACTTT; CDR3 protein: CASSDRPLDSPLHF
D gene: TRBD1; V gene: TRBV2; clone size: once; J gene: TRBJ2-7; CDR3 DNA: TGTGCCACCGCCGGGACAGGGGGACACGAGCAGTACTTC; CDR3 protein: CATAGTGGHEQYF
D gene: -; V gene: TRBV5-6; clone size: -; J gene: TRBJ2-7; CDR3 DNA: TGTGCCAGCAGCTTGAGGCAGTCCTACGAGCAGTACTTC; CDR3 protein: CASSLRQSYEQYF
D gene: -; V gene: TRBV30; clone size: -; J gene: TRBJ1-2; CDR3 DNA: TGTGCCTGGAGTGAGTTTTCCCTTGGCTACACCTTC; CDR3 protein: CAWSEFSLGYTF
D gene: -; V gene: TRBV6-1; clone size: -; J gene: TRBJ2-1; CDR3 DNA: TGTGCCAGCAGTGAAGGAGCAGGGGACTACAATGAGCAGTTCTTC; CDR3 protein: CASSEGAGDYNEQFF
D gene: -; V gene: TRBV10-2; clone size: once; J gene: TRBJ2-7; CDR3 DNA: TGCGCCAGCAGTGAGCAGGGAGGCGAGCAGTACTTC; CDR3 protein: CASSEQGGEQYF
D gene: -; V gene: TRBV7-9; clone size: -; J gene: TRBJ2-7; CDR3 DNA: TGTGCCAGCAGCTCTCCAGGGTTCAACGAGCAGTACTTC; CDR3 protein: CASSSPGFNEQYF
D gene: -; V gene: TRBV21-1; clone size: -; J gene: TRBJ2-1; CDR3 DNA: TGTGCCAGCAGCAGGGGAGCGGAGCCCGCCTACAATGAGCAGTTCTTC; CDR3 protein: CASSRGAEPAYNEQFF
D gene: -; V gene: TRBV4-1; clone size: -; J gene: TRBJ1-2; CDR3 DNA: TGCGCCAGCAGCCAAGACTCGACAGTCAGCTATGGCTACACCTTC; CDR3 protein: CASSQDSTVSYGYTF
D gene: -; V gene: TRBV7-9; clone size: -; J gene: TRBJ2-7; CDR3 DNA: TGTGCCAGCAGCTTAGACCAGGGCCAGCAGTACTTC; CDR3 protein: CASSLDQGQQYF
D gene: TRBD2; V gene: TRBV19; clone size: -; J gene: TRBJ2-1; CDR3 DNA: TGTGCCAGTAGTATAGGCAGGCTAGCGGGAGGCAATGAGCAGTTCTTC; CDR3 protein: CASSIGRLAGGNEQFF
D gene: TRBD2; V gene: TRBV2; clone size: -; J gene: TRBJ2-3; CDR3 DNA: TGTGCGCGGACTAGCGGGGCCGCTAGCACAGATACGCAGTATTTT; CDR3 protein: CARTSGAASTDTQYF
D gene: TRBD1; V gene: TRBV7-2; clone size: few; J gene: TRBJ1-1; CDR3 DNA: TGTGCCAGCAGCTTTATACAGGGGCGAATCACTGAAGCTTTCTTT; CDR3 protein: CASSFIQGRITEAFF
D gene: -; V gene: TRBV28; clone size: -; J gene: TRBJ1-4; CDR3 DNA: TGTGCCAGCAGCTACGGGGGTTTAAATGAAAAACTGTTTTTT; CDR3 protein: CASSYGGLNEKLFF
D gene: -; V gene: TRBV11-2; clone size: -; J gene: TRBJ1-2; CDR3 DNA: TGTGCCAGCAGCTTAAGTAACTATGGCTACACCTTC; CDR3 protein: CASSLSNYGYTF
D gene: -; V gene: TRBV21-1; clone size: -; J gene: TRBJ2-4; CDR3 DNA: TGTGCCAGCAGCATACACGAAAACATTCAGTACTTC; CDR3 protein: CASSIHENIQYF
D gene: TRBD2; V gene: TRBV30; clone size: once; J gene: TRBJ2-1; CDR3 DNA: TGTGCCTGGAGTGGCGGGAGTCTTGAGCAGTTCTTC; CDR3 protein: CAWSGGSLEQFF
D gene: -; V gene: TRBV11-2; clone size: -; J gene: TRBJ2-5; CDR3 DNA: TGTGCCAGCAGCTTAGGAGGGAGTGGCGGTCGGGAGACCCAGTACTTC; CDR3 protein: CASSLGGSGGRETQYF
D gene: TRBD1; V gene: TRBV7-9; clone size: -; J gene: TRBJ1-4; CDR3 DNA: TGTGCCAGCAGCTCGGGACAGGGCGGAGATGAAAAACTGTTTTTT; CDR3 protein: CASSSGQGGDEKLFF
D gene: -; V gene: TRBV5-8; clone size: -; J gene: TRBJ2-4; CDR3 DNA: TGTGCCAGCAGCTTGGCCAGACAGCCCTTAGCCAAAAACATTCAGTACTTC; CDR3 protein: CASSLARQPLAKNIQYF
D gene: -; V gene: TRBV19; clone size: -; J gene: TRBJ1-1; CDR3 DNA: TGTGCCAGTATGGACGGTGGGGCAACGAACACTGAAGCTTTCTTT; CDR3 protein: CASMDGGATNTEAFF
D gene: -; V gene: TRBV5-1; clone size: -; J gene: TRBJ2-7; CDR3 DNA: TGCGCCAGCAGCTTGGAGGCCGAGCAGTACTTC; CDR3 protein: CASSLEAEQYF
D gene: TRBD2; V gene: TRBV19; clone size: -; J gene: TRBJ2-5; CDR3 DNA: TGTGCCAGTAGTTTCCGGGAGGAACCGGCATTGTACCAAGAGACCCAGTACTTC; CDR3 protein: CASSFREEPALYQETQYF
D gene: -; V gene: TRBV16; clone size: -; J gene: TRBJ1-1; CDR3 DNA: TGTGCCAGCAGCCTCATATACAGGGCGGACACTGAAGCTTTCTTT; CDR3 protein: CASSLIYRADTEAFF
D gene: -; V gene: TRBV27; clone size: -; J gene: TRBJ1-5; CDR3 DNA: TGTGCCAGATTAAGGGAGAGGAGTCAGCCCCAGCATTTT; CDR3 protein: CARLRERSQPQHF
D gene: -; V gene: TRBV4-1; clone size: -; J gene: TRBJ2-1; CDR3 DNA: TGCGCCAGCAGACGCTACAGTGAGCAGTTCTTC; CDR3 protein: CASRRYSEQFF
D gene: -; V gene: TRBV7-3; clone size: -; J gene: TRBJ1-3; CDR3 DNA: TGTGCCAGCAGCTTAAATCCAGCCCGCTCTGGAAACACCATATATTTT; CDR3 protein: CASSLNPARSGNTIYF
D gene: -; V gene: TRBV28; clone size: few; J gene: TRBJ2-5; CDR3 DNA: TGTGCCAGCAGCAAGTTGGAGACCCAGTACTTC; CDR3 protein: CASSKLETQYF